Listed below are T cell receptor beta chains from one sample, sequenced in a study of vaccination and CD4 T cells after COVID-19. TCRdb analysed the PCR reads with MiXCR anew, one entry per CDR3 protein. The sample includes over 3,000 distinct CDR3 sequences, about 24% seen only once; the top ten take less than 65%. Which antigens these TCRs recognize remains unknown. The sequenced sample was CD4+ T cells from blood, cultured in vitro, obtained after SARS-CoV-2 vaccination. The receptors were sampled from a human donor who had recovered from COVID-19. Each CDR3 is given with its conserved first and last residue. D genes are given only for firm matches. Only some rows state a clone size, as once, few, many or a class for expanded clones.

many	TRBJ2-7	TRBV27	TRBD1	CASSITGGGSYEQYF	TGTGCCAGCAGTATTACAGGGGGAGGCTCCTACGAGCAGTACTTC
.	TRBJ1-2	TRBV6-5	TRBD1	CASSYEGQANYGYTF	TGTGCCAGCAGTTACGAGGGACAGGCTAACTATGGCTACACCTTC
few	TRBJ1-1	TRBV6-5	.	CASSYGRGAWGTEAFF	TGTGCCAGCAGTTACGGGAGAGGGGCGTGGGGGACTGAAGCTTTCTTT
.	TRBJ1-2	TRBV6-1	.	CASSDQSYGYTF	TGTGCCAGCAGTGATCAGTCCTATGGCTACACCTTC
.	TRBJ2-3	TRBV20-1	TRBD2	CSAAKSGTRSADTQYF	TGCAGTGCCGCAAAATCCGGGACTAGATCCGCAGATACGCAGTATTTT
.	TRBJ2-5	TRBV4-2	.	CASSLVSRETQYF	TGTGCCAGCAGCCTAGTTTCCCGGGAGACCCAGTACTTC
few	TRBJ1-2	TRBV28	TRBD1	CASSLDRTGNGYTF	TGTGCCAGCAGTTTAGACCGGACAGGAAATGGCTACACCTTC
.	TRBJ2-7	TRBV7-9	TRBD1	CASSLQGWGQGAFEQYF	TGTGCCAGCAGCTTACAGGGGTGGGGGCAGGGGGCCTTCGAGCAGTACTTC
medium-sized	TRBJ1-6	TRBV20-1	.	CSAGETSGSPLHF	TGCAGTGCTGGGGAGACAAGTGGCTCACCCCTCCACTTT
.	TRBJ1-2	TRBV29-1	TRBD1	CSALTPGQGYGYTF	TGCAGCGCCCTTACCCCGGGACAGGGCTATGGCTACACCTTC
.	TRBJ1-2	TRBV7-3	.	CASSLTGGAIDGYTF	TGTGCCAGCAGCTTAACGGGGGGCGCGATCGATGGCTACACCTTC
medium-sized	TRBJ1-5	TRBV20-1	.	CSASTGSSNQPQHF	TGCAGTGCTTCGACGGGCAGTAGCAATCAGCCCCAGCATTTT
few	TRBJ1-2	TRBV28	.	CASQGLNGYTF	TGTGCCAGCCAGGGGCTAAATGGCTACACCTTC
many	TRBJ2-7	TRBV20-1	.	CSARGALWAYEQYF	TGCAGTGCTAGAGGGGCCCTTTGGGCCTACGAGCAGTACTTC
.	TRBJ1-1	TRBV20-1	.	CSARDRFMNTEAFF	TGCAGTGCTAGAGACAGGTTTATGAACACTGAAGCTTTCTTT
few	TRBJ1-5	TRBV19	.	CASSIMSGYQPQHF	TGTGCCAGTAGTATCATGTCGGGTTATCAGCCCCAGCATTTT
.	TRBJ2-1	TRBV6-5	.	CASSYRASNEQFF	TGTGCCAGCAGTTATAGGGCATCCAATGAGCAGTTCTTC
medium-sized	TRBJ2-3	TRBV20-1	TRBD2	CSASGGATDTQYF	TGCAGTGCTAGCGGGGGGGCCACAGATACGCAGTATTTT
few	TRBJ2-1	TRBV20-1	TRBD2	CSARGHRGGSLYNEQFF	TGCAGTGCTAGAGGCCATCGGGGGGGCTCTCTCTACAATGAGCAGTTCTTC
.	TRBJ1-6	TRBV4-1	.	CASSQAPTGSPLHF	TGCGCCAGCAGCCAAGCCCCGACGGGTTCACCCCTCCACTTT
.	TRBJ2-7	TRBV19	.	CASSMRPPGERYF	TGTGCCAGTAGTATGAGGCCCCCGGGAGAGCGGTACTTC
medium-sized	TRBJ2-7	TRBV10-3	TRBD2	CAISESGRAKGSYEQYF	TGTGCCATCAGTGAGTCGGGGAGGGCTAAAGGCTCCTACGAGCAGTACTTC
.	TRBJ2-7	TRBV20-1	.	CSARGQAYEQYF	TGCAGTGCTAGGGGACAAGCCTACGAGCAGTACTTC
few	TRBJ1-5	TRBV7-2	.	CASSLVSGQIGGNQPQHF	TGTGCCAGCAGCTTAGTCTCCGGACAAATCGGGGGGAATCAGCCCCAGCATTTT
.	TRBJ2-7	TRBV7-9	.	CASSRNTFPAVNYEQYF	TGTGCCAGCAGCCGAAACACCTTCCCAGCGGTAAACTACGAGCAGTACTTC
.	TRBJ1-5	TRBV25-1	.	CASSGDPASNQPQHF	TGTGCCAGCAGTGGTGACCCGGCCAGCAATCAGCCCCAGCATTTT